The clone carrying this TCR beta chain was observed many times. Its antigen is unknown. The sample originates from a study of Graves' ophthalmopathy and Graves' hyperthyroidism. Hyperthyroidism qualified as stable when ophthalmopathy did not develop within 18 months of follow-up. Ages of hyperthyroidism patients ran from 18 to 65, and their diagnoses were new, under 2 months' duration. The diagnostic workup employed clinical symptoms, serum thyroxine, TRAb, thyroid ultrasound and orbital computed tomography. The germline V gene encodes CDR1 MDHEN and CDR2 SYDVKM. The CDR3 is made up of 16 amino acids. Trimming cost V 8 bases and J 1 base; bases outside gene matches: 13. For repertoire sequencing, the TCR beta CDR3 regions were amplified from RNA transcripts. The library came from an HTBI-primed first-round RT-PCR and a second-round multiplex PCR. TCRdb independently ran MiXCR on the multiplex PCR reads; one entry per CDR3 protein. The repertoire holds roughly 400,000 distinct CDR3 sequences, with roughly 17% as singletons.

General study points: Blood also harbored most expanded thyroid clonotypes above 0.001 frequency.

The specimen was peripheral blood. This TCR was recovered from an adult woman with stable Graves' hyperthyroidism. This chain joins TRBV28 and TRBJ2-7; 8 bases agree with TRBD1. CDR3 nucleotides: TGTGCCAGCTCCCCCTATTGGGACAGGAGATCCTACGAGCAGTACTTC. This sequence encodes CASSPYWDRRSYEQYF.